This TCR beta chain was sequenced for a study of blood T cells in healthy people across ages. Overall study context: The capture of about one barcoded beta molecule per two T cells was achieved by template switching. The study, taken as a whole, reports: In long-lived donors, naive CD4+ cell counts and diversity exceeded those of aged donors.

To note about this clonotype: As yet, its antigen is unknown. One end of the junction is discordant with germline, which a read error may explain.

Primers used in a second PCR of roughly 7 to 11 cycles were a sample-barcoded 5' primer and a J-beta primer mix. Tagging of each cDNA molecule was performed by a template-switch adaptor with 12 random nucleotides. One entry per CDR3 protein, called by TCRdb with MiXCR from the 5' RACE reads. The repertoire consists of 800,000 to 1,000,000 distinct CDR3 sequences, with roughly 43% occurring once and the leading ten covering 10% to 15%. Germline CDR1 is SEHNR and CDR2 is FQNEAQ (reference sequence). The CDR3 totals 16 residues. The donors, healthy Caucasians from Russia, were aged roughly 6 to 95. The gene calls are TRBV7-9 and TRBJ2-3; the match to TRBD1 covers 10 bases. The TCR sequence derives from a man aged 30-40 years in good health. Sequencing used blood. This chain's CDR3 is CASSRDRGRKTDTLYF. The CDR3 DNA follows: TGTGCCAGCAGCCGCGACAGGGGGCGTAAAACAGATACGCTGTATTTT.